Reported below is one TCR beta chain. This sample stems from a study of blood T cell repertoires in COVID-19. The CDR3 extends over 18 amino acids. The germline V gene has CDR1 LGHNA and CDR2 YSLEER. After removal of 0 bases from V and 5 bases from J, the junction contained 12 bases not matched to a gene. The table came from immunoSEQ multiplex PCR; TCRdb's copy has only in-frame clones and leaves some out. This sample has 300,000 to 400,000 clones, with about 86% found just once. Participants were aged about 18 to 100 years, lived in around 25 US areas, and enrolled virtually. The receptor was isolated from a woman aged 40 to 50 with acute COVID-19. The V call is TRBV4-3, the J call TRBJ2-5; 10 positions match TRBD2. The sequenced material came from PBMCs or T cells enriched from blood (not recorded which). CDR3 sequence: CASSQEGPAGGRGETQYF. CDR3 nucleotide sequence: TGCGCCAGCAGCCAAGAGGGTCCAGCGGGAGGGCGTGGGGAGACCCAGTACTTC.